This TCR beta chain was identified during a study of blood T cell repertoires in COVID-19. Measured with immunoSEQ multiplex PCR; TCRdb has only the in-frame clones, and not every one. The table lists some 70,000 clones, 70% to 90% of them singletons. This CDR3 has 16 amino acids. The ends lost 2 bases at V and 0 bases at J; junction bases unmatched: 4. Germline V gene lookup returns CDR1 SGHVS and CDR2 FQNEAQ. In this sample, this clone turned up once. The specimen sequenced was peripheral blood. V and J are TRBV7-8 and TRBJ2-1; 7 bases align to TRBD2. This receptor was obtained from a man between 65 and 85 years old with active or convalescent COVID-19. DNA of the CDR3: TGTGCCAGCAGCTTACTAGCGGCGAGCTCCTACAATGAGCAGTTCTTC. Translated: CASSLLAASSYNEQFF.